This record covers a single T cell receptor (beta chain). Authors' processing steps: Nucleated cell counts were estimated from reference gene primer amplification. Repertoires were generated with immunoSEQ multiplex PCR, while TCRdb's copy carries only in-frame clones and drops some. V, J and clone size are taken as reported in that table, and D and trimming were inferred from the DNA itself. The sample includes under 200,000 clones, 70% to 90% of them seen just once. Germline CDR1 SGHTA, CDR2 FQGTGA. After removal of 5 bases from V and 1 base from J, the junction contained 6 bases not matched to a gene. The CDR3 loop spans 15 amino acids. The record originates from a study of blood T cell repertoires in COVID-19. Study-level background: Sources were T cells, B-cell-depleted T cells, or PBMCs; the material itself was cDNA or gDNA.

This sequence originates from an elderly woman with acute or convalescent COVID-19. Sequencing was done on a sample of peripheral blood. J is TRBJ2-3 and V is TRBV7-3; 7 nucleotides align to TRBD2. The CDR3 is CASSRTSVGTDTQYF. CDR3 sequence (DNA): TGTGCCAGCAGCAGGACTAGTGTAGGCACAGATACGCAGTATTTT.